This T cell receptor (beta chain) was found in a study of blood T cell repertoires in COVID-19. Study details: The samples span acute and convalescent COVID-19 from the United States, Italy and Spain. T cells, B-cell-depleted T cells, or PBMCs supplied cDNA or gDNA.

Generated by immunoSEQ multiplex PCR, the TCRdb table keeps only in-frame clones and is missing some. The sample records roughly 200,000 clones, under 90% being singletons. Material: peripheral blood. This TCR was recovered from an elderly woman with active or convalescent COVID-19.

This CDR3 is CASSKGRDRVKVICNSPLHF. The DNA of the CDR3 is TGTGCCAGCAGCAAAGGCCGGGACAGGGTAAAGGTAATCTGTAATTCACCCCTCCACTTT. This chain links TRBV21-1 with TRBJ1-6; the table's D call, TRBD1, has no DNA check behind it. TRBV21-1 corresponds to a pseudogene. The CDR3 has 20 amino acids.